This TCR beta chain is from a study of response to subunit inactivated influenza vaccine. CDR3 size: 16 residues. The V end lost 1 base, the J end lost 3 bases, and 14 bases lay between the germline ends. CDR1 and CDR2 from the germline V gene are LGHDT and YNNKEL (reference sequence). TCRdb ran MiXCR on the RT-PCR reads and lists one entry per CDR3 protein. The sample lists about 570,000 distinct CDR3 sequences, 10% to 12% seen once, with roughly 9.6% in the top ten. In addition, the sample was reused for a study of T cells expressing NK-cell markers. In that study: 5'RACE template switching with UMIs generated TCR beta cDNA. Out of eight donors sequenced, seven tested HCMV-seropositive and the remaining one seronegative. For several experiments, T cell sorting was restricted to the alpha-beta TCR population by means of an anti-gamma-delta TCR antibody. 1.0-7.0% of CD8+ T cells in several donors belonged to dominant NKG2C+ clonotypes. A handful of donors showed these clonotypes also leading the CD3+CD56-NKG2C+ fraction.

Material: PBMCs from blood, obtained on the day of vaccination. This receptor was identified in a man in his forties or fifties who received an inactivated influenza vaccine. The chain recombines TRBV3-1 with TRBJ2-3; D may be TRBD1 or TRBD2 (5 bases each). The CDR3 DNA is TGTGCCAGCAGCCAAGGAGTTGCGAGGGGAACAGATACGCAGTATTTT. Translated, it gives CASSQGVARGTDTQYF.